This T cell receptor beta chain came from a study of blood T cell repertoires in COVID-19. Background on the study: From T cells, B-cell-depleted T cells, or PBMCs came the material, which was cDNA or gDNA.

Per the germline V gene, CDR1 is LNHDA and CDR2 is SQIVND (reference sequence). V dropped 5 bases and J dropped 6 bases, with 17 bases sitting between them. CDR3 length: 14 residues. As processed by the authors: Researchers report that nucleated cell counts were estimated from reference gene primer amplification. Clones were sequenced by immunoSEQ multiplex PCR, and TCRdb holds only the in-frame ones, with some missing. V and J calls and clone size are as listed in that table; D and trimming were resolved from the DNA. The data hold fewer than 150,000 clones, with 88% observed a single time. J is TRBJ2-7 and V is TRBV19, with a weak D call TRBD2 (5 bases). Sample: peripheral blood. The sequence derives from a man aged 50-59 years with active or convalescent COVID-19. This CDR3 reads CASSVERGGSEQYF. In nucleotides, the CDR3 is TGTGCCAGTAGTGTGGAACGAGGAGGCTCCGAGCAGTACTTC.